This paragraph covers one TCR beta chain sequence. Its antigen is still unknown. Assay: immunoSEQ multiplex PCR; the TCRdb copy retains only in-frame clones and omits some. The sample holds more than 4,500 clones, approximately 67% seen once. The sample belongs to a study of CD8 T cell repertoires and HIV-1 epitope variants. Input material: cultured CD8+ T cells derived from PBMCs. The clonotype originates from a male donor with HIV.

The CDR3, as DNA: TGTGCCTGGAGGGACGGCTCGGGGTACGAGCAGTACTTC. Protein sequence: CAWRDGSGYEQYF. The chain employs TRBV30 and TRBJ2-7; a weak D match, TRBD2 (5 bases). V lost 3 bases, J lost 4 bases, and 13 bases lay in between. The CDR3 length is 13 residues. Germline lookup yields CDR1 GTSNPN and CDR2 SVGIG (reference sequence).